The rows below give T cell receptor beta chains drawn from one sample of a study of human T cells and chemical hapten exposure. TCRdb re-derived calls from the RACE reads in MiXCR, one entry per CDR3 protein. The sample includes about 190,000 distinct CDR3 sequences, 24% of them seen just once. Sequencing was performed on whole blood, taken in connection with sensitization to the hapten diphenylcyclopropenone (DPC). The source is a woman in her forties with alopecia areata. Some clones in this sample may be carry-over from other donors' samples. Each CDR3 is given with its conserved first and last residue. The order of the fields is V gene, D gene, clone size, J gene, CDR3 DNA, CDR3 protein. A D gene is named only where the DNA matches it firmly. A row's size may be missing; if present it is once, few, many or a size class.

TRBV12-3/TRBV12-4,-,many,TRBJ2-7,TGTGCCAGCAGTTTAGGTACTCTCTCCTACGAGCAGTACTTC,CASSLGTLSYEQYF
TRBV19,TRBD2,many,TRBJ2-1,TGTGCCAGTAGGACTCTAGCGGGCCGTTACAATGAGCAGTTCTTC,CASRTLAGRYNEQFF
TRBV6-1,TRBD1,few,TRBJ2-1,TGTGCCAGCCGATGGGACAGGGGCCACAATGAGCAGTTCTTC,CASRWDRGHNEQFF
TRBV10-3,TRBD2,few,TRBJ2-1,TGTGCCATCAGTGGCTCACGTAGCGGGGGGAAATTCCGAACCTACAATGAGCAGTTCTTC,CAISGSRSGGKFRTYNEQFF
TRBV11-1,-,once,TRBJ2-7,TGTGCCAGCAGCTTTGGGGGGCTCTACGAGCAGTACTTC,CASSFGGLYEQYF
TRBV7-9,TRBD1,-,TRBJ1-1,TGTGCCAGCAGCTGGGGACAGACGAACACTGAAGCTTTCTTT,CASSWGQTNTEAFF
TRBV29-1,TRBD1,-,TRBJ1-1,TGCAGCGTCGTAGGAAGGGGGCGAACTGAAGCTTTCTTT,CSVVGRGRTEAFF
TRBV9,TRBD2,-,TRBJ2-1,TGTGCCAGCAGCGTAGAGGGACTATCCTACAATGAGCAGTTCTTC,CASSVEGLSYNEQFF
TRBV6-6,-,few,TRBJ1-1,TGTGCCAGCAGTGAGTACACTGAAGCTTTCTTT,CASSEYTEAFF
TRBV5-5,-,few,TRBJ1-1,TGTGCCAGCAGCTCTCTCCGGACGACTGAAGCTTTCTTT,CASSSLRTTEAFF
TRBV6-2/TRBV6-3,-,few,TRBJ1-2,TGTGCCAGCAGTCAAGGCTTTAACTATGGCTACACCTTC,CASSQGFNYGYTF
TRBV27,-,few,TRBJ1-2,TGTGCCAGCAGTTCCTTAGGCACTAACTATGGCTACACCTTC,CASSSLGTNYGYTF
TRBV28,-,-,TRBJ2-1,TGTGCCAGCAGTCCCCAGGCGAATGAGCAGTTCTTC,CASSPQANEQFF
TRBV28,TRBD1,-,TRBJ2-4,TGTGCCAGCAGTTTAGTGGGACAGGGGTTCTCGACTATACTACTAGCCAAAAACATTCAGTACTTC,CASSLVGQGFSTILLAKNIQYF
TRBV15,TRBD2,-,TRBJ2-5,TGTGCCACCAGCAGAGCCTCCCGACTAGCGGGGTTCCAAGAGACCCAGTACTTC,CATSRASRLAGFQETQYF
TRBV12-3/TRBV12-4,-,many,TRBJ2-7,TGTGCCAGCAGTTTGGAGCGGAGCTACGAGCAGTACTTC,CASSLERSYEQYF
TRBV9,TRBD2,-,TRBJ2-3,TGTGCCAGCAGCGTCAGTTTCCTAGTGGGAGGGCCAAATACGCAGTATTTT,CASSVSFLVGGPNTQYF
TRBV7-2,TRBD2,few,TRBJ2-1,TGTGCCAGCAGCCCGCACCAACTAGCGGGAGGGGGCAATGAGCAGTTCTTC,CASSPHQLAGGGNEQFF
TRBV6-1,TRBD2,-,TRBJ2-1,TGTGCCAGCGGGGGGGAACTAGCGGGATCTAATGAGCAGTTCTTC,CASGGELAGSNEQFF
TRBV2,-,-,TRBJ2-1,TGTGCCAGCAGTGAGGTCTTCTACAATGAGCAGTTCTTC,CASSEVFYNEQFF
TRBV7-9,-,-,TRBJ1-2,TGTGCCAGCAGAGAAAGGGGGGATGATGGCTACACCTTC,CASRERGDDGYTF
TRBV7-8,-,-,TRBJ2-3,TGTGCCAGCAGCTTAATCGAGTCACGCACAGATACGCAGTATTTT,CASSLIESRTDTQYF
TRBV5-1,-,few,TRBJ1-1,TGCGCCAGCAGCTTGGGTCAAGGTTCTGAGGCTTTCTTT,CASSLGQGSEAFF
TRBV7-2,-,few,TRBJ2-7,TGTGCCAGCAGCCTCATGGGGGTTAGCTACGAGCAGTACTTC,CASSLMGVSYEQYF
TRBV28,-,-,TRBJ2-5,TGTGCCAGCAGGTTACCGGACTACCTCGCAACCCAGTACTTC,CASRLPDYLATQYF
TRBV2,TRBD1,once,TRBJ2-3,TGTGCCAGCAGTGAACAGGGGGTCCCCACAGATACGCAGTATTTT,CASSEQGVPTDTQYF
TRBV28,-,many,TRBJ2-1,TGTGCCAGCAGTTTAGACCAAAGCTGGTTCTTC,CASSLDQSWFF
TRBV9,-,-,TRBJ2-1,TGTGCCGGCAGCGTAGATGGACTTATGAGCTCCTACAATGAGCAGTTCTTC,CAGSVDGLMSSYNEQFF
TRBV12-3/TRBV12-4,-,few,TRBJ2-2,TGTGCCAGCAGATTGGGGGCCGGGGAGCTGTTTTTT,CASRLGAGELFF
TRBV20-1,TRBD2,once,TRBJ2-1,TGCAGTGCTAGTGGTGGGGAGCGGGGGGCCAATGAGCAGTTCTTC,CSASGGERGANEQFF
TRBV3-1,-,-,TRBJ2-1,TGTGCCAGCAGCAGACACAATGAGCAGTTCTTC,CASSRHNEQFF
TRBV18,-,few,TRBJ2-1,TGTGCCAGCTCACCCGAACAGTACAATGAGCAGTTCTTC,CASSPEQYNEQFF
TRBV20-1,TRBD2,few,TRBJ2-7,TGCAGTGCTGGTAGGGGACTAGCGGGAGCGGGGTCCTACGAGCAGTACTTC,CSAGRGLAGAGSYEQYF
TRBV6-2/TRBV6-3,TRBD2,many,TRBJ2-1,TGTGCCAGCAGTTCCACTAGCGGGTGGGGCAGTTTGCAGTTCTTC,CASSSTSGWGSLQFF
TRBV29-1,-,many,TRBJ2-3,TGCAGCGTTCGTCCTAGGGCTAGCACAGATACGCAGTATTTT,CSVRPRASTDTQYF
TRBV5-6,TRBD1,few,TRBJ2-7,TGTGCCAGCAGCTTGGCGGCGACAGGGAGCTCCTACGAGCAGTACTTC,CASSLAATGSSYEQYF
TRBV7-2,-,few,TRBJ1-5,TGTGCCAGCAGCTTAGCGGCGACAGGCCGCAATCAGCCCCAGCATTTT,CASSLAATGRNQPQHF
TRBV20-1,-,few,TRBJ2-1,TGCAGTGCTAGAGATAAGTTAAGGGCTCTCAATGAGCAGTTCTTC,CSARDKLRALNEQFF
TRBV7-2,-,-,TRBJ2-3,TGTGCCAGCAGCTTAGGGGGGTCCCCTACGCAGTATTTT,CASSLGGSPTQYF
TRBV4-2,-,-,TRBJ2-7,TGTGCCAGCAGCCAAGGTGAGCTCAGGAGCTCCTACGAGCAGTACTTC,CASSQGELRSSYEQYF
TRBV5-6,-,-,TRBJ2-7,TGTGCCAGCAGCCCGGAGGCAGGGACGAACGAGCAGTACTTC,CASSPEAGTNEQYF
TRBV28,-,-,TRBJ2-3,TGTGCCAGCAGTTTAACCGCTACGCAGTATTTT,CASSLTATQYF
TRBV6-1,TRBD2,few,TRBJ2-3,TGTGCCAGCATGCCTAGCGGGAGTACGCCAGATACGCAGTATTTT,CASMPSGSTPDTQYF
TRBV12-3/TRBV12-4,TRBD2,-,TRBJ2-3,TGTGCCAACCGAGCCCAAGCGGGGATCACAGATACGCAGTATTTT,CANRAQAGITDTQYF
TRBV2,-,-,TRBJ1-2,TGTGCCAGTGCCGCCGGACAGACATATGGCTACACCTTC,CASAAGQTYGYTF
TRBV11-1,-,few,TRBJ2-2,TGTGCCAGCAGCTTCAGGCGGGCCGGGGAGCTGTTTTTT,CASSFRRAGELFF
TRBV9,TRBD1,-,TRBJ2-3,TGTGCCAGCAGCGTAGGGGGACAGTCGACAGATACGCAGTATTTT,CASSVGGQSTDTQYF
TRBV7-9,TRBD2,many,TRBJ2-6,TGTGCCAGCAGAGCAGCGGGAGGAACTGGGGCCAACGTCCTGACTTTC,CASRAAGGTGANVLTF
TRBV4-2,-,few,TRBJ2-3,TGTGCCAGCAGCCAAGATATGGGAGCCGGCACAGATACGCAGTATTTT,CASSQDMGAGTDTQYF
TRBV28,-,-,TRBJ1-4,TGTGCCAGCAGTTTAAGGGCAGGGATGGAAAAACTGTTTTTT,CASSLRAGMEKLFF
TRBV10-3,-,few,TRBJ2-3,TGTGCCATCAGTGAGCGGGGCCCCACAGATACGCAGTATTTT,CAISERGPTDTQYF
TRBV4-3,TRBD1,few,TRBJ1-2,TGCGCCAGCAGCCTAGGACAGGGGGCGATGGCCTATGGCTACACCTTC,CASSLGQGAMAYGYTF